This note documents a single T cell receptor beta chain sequence. Its specificity is unknown. This specimen belongs to a study of PD-1 blockade in classical Hodgkin lymphoma. Notes on the study in general: A significant rise in TCR diversity by C4D1 was seen for CD4+ but not CD8+ cells. Newly diagnosed patients had diversity similar to the baseline diversity of complete responders. Patients starting nivolumab less than 1 year after ASCT had lower diversity and were excluded from later analyses.

Relapses following autologous stem cell transplantation were seen in all patients, with brentuximab vedotin exposure varying. Generated by immunoSEQ multiplex PCR, the TCRdb table keeps only in-frame clones and is missing some. The sample yields some 23,000 clones, about four fifths seen once. The CDR3 extends over 15 amino acids. Germline V gives CDR1 LNHDA, CDR2 SQIVND (reference sequence). V lost 1 base, J lost 2 bases, and 8 bases lay in between. This chain links TRBV19 with TRBJ1-4, with D possibly being TRBD1 (5 bases). The source was peripheral blood mononuclear cells (PBMCs), collected before the second cycle of nivolumab. This TCR came from a human donor with classical Hodgkin lymphoma. The CDR3 protein is CASSIGGSTNEKLFF. In DNA form, the CDR3 reads TGTGCCAGTAGTATAGGGGGCTCTACTAATGAAAAACTGTTTTTT.